This entry lists 3 T cell receptor beta chains sequenced from one sample in a study of blood T cell repertoires in COVID-19. The data were produced by immunoSEQ multiplex PCR, yet TCRdb's version contains in-frame clones alone and is incomplete. The sample includes 95,000 to 150,000 clones, about 86% of them seen just once. What was sequenced was peripheral blood. The receptor set was obtained from a woman aged 45-65 years with active or convalescent COVID-19.

The V call is TRBV6-6, the J call TRBJ1-2; D unresolved. V lost 0 bases and J 2 bases, leaving 10 bases between the germline ends. CDR1 is MNHNY, CDR2 SVGAGI, per germline (reference sequence). The CDR3 has 15 residues. The CDR3 nucleotides are TGTGCCAGCAGTTACTCTCTTTCGGGGAACTATGGCTACACCTTC. Translating it yields CASSYSLSGNYGYTF.

This clone was found once. The chain combines TRBV19 with TRBJ2-2; 7 nucleotides align to TRBD2. This CDR3 contains 16 residues. CDR1 is LNHDA and CDR2 is SQIVND in the germline V gene (reference sequence). After removal of 5 bases from V and 2 bases from J, the junction contained 8 bases not matched to a gene. CDR3 DNA: TGTGCCAGTAGTTTTAGCGGGTCGCGTAACACCGGGGAGCTGTTTTTT. Its protein is CASSFSGSRNTGELFF.

The V call is TRBV7-2, the J call TRBJ1-5, with 7 bases identical to TRBD1. V lost 0 bases, J lost 6 bases, and 5 bases stayed unmatched. Germline-derived CDR1 and CDR2 are SGHTA and FQGNSA. CDR3 length: 15 residues. CDR3 nucleotide sequence: TGTGCCAGCAGCTTAGCAACAGGGGTGGGTCAGCCCCAGCATTTT. Amino acids: CASSLATGVGQPQHF.